The clone carrying this T cell receptor (beta chain) showed up just a few times. Produced via immunoSEQ multiplex PCR; TCRdb's table is partial and in-frame only. Found here are 56,000 or so clones, more than 85% of them singletons; the top ten hold roughly 0.4%. These data belong to a study of T cell changes during pregnancy in multiple sclerosis. The germline V gene has CDR1 KGHSH and CDR2 LQKENI. The CDR3 runs 13 residues. Trimming cost V 3 bases and J 7 bases, with 10 bases left between them. The chain is built from TRBV18 and TRBJ2-1; D gene ambiguous. The receptor was derived from a female donor with multiple sclerosis, enrolled in a pregnancy study. Sequenced here: CD4+ T cells from peripheral blood mononuclear cells, sampled in the third trimester of pregnancy. CDR3 sequence: CASSPTQENEQFF. The CDR3 DNA follows: TGTGCCAGCTCACCGACGCAGGAAAATGAGCAGTTCTTC.